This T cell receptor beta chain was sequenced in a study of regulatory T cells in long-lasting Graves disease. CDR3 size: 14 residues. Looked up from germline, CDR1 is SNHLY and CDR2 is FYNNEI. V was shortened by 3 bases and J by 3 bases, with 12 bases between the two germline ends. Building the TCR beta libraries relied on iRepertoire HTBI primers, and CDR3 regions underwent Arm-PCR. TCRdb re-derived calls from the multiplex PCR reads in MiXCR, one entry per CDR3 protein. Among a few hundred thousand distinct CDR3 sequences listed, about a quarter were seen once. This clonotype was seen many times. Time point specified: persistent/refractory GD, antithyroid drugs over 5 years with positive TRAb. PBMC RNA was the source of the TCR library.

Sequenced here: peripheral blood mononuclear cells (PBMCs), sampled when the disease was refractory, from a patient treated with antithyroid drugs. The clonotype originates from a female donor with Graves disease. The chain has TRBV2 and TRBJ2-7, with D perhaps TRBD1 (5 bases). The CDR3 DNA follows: TGTGCCAGCAGTGACAGGGTTTTAAGCTACGAGCAGTACTTC. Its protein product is CASSDRVLSYEQYF.